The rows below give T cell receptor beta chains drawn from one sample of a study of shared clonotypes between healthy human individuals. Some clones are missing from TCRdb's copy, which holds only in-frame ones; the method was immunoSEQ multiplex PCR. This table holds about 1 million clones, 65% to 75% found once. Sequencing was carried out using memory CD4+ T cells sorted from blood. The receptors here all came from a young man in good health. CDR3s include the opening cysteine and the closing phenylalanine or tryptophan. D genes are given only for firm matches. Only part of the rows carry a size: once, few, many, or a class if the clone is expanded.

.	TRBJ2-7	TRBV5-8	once	TGTGCCAGCAGACCCGGGACGTACGGGGAGCAGTACTTC	CASRPGTYGEQYF
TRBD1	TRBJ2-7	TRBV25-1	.	TGTGCCAGCAGTGATGCCAGGGACAGGGCATCCTACGAGCAGTACTTC	CASSDARDRASYEQYF
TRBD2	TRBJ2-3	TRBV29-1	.	TGCAGCGTTGAGGGGGCTAGCGGGAGTTCATTAGATACGCAGTATTTT	CSVEGASGSSLDTQYF
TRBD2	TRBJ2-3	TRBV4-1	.	TGCGCCAGCAGCCAAGACGCAGCGGGGACAGATACGCAGTATTTT	CASSQDAAGTDTQYF
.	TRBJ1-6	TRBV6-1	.	TGTGCCTCGGATTTGACAGAAGGGTCACCCCTCCACTTT	CASDLTEGSPLHF
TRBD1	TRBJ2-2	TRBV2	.	TGTGCCAGCAGGGACAGGGGGACCGGGGAGCTGTTTTTT	CASRDRGTGELFF
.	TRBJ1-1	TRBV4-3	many	TGCGCCAGCAGCCAAGACGCCCTTCCAGACACTGAAGCTTTCTTT	CASSQDALPDTEAFF
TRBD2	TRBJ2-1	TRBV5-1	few	TGCGCCAGCAGCGCCGGGACTATGAATGAGCAGTTCTTC	CASSAGTMNEQFF
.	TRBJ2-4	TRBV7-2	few	TGTGCCAGCAGCTTTGAGTGGGGAGCGGTTATGGGGAAAAACATTCAGTACTTC	CASSFEWGAVMGKNIQYF
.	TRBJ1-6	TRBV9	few	TGTGCCAGCAGCGTAGAAGAGAGTTCACCCCTCCACTTT	CASSVEESSPLHF
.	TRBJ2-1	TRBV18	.	TGTGCCAGCTCACCACAGGCTAGCTCCTACAATGAGCAGTTCTTC	CASSPQASSYNEQFF
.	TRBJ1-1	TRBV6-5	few	TGTGCCAGCAGTTACGTGGGGCGCACTGAAGCTTTCTTT	CASSYVGRTEAFF
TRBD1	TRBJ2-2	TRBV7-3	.	TGTGCCAGCAGCCCCTACAGGGGCGGGGAGCTGTTTTTT	CASSPYRGGELFF
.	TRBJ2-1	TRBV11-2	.	TGTGCCAGCAGCTTAGATCATTTGGACTTTGAGCAGTTCTTC	CASSLDHLDFEQFF
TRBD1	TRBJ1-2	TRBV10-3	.	TGTGCCATCAGTGAGTCCCGGGGACAGGGGGCGAGGAATGGCTACACCTTC	CAISESRGQGARNGYTF
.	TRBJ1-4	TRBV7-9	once	TGTGCCAGCAGCTCGGGACCGCCAGGAAAACTGTTTTTT	CASSSGPPGKLFF
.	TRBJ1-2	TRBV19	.	TGTGCCAGTAGTGTGAGGACGGACTATGGCTACACCTTC	CASSVRTDYGYTF
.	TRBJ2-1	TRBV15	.	TGTGCCACCAGCGCGGGCAATGAGCAGTTCTTC	CATSAGNEQFF
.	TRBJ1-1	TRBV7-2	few	TGTGCCAGCAGCTTCTTTGGCTCTATGAACACTGAAGCTTTCTTT	CASSFFGSMNTEAFF
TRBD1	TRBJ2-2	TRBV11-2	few	TGTGCCAGCAACTTTTATGGTCAGGGGGCGGGGGAGCTGTTTTTT	CASNFYGQGAGELFF
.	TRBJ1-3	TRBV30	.	TGTGCCTGGATGTGGGGAGAAGGAAACACCATATATTTT	CAWMWGEGNTIYF
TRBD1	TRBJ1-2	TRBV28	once	TGTGCCAGCAGTCCCAACAGGGGAAGGTACACCTTC	CASSPNRGRYTF
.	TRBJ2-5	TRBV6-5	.	TGTGCCAGCAGTTACTCCCTCCGGGAGACCCAGTACTTC	CASSYSLRETQYF
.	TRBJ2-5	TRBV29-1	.	TGCAGCGTTAGGAAGGCGGAAGAGACCCAGTACTTC	CSVRKAEETQYF
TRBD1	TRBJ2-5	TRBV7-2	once	TGTGCCAGCAGCCCGCGGGACAGGGGCATGAAGACCCAGTACTTC	CASSPRDRGMKTQYF
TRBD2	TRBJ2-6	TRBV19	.	TGTGCCAGTAGTAGAGCTAGCGGGTTAAACTCTGGGGCCAACGTCCTGACTTTC	CASSRASGLNSGANVLTF
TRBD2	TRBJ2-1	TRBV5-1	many	TGCGCCAGCAGCACCGGGACTAGCGGGGGCTACAATGAGCAGTTCTTC	CASSTGTSGGYNEQFF
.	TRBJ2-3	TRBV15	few	TGTGCCACCAGCAGAGCTTTAGATACGCAGTATTTT	CATSRALDTQYF
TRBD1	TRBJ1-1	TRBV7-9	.	TGTGCCAGCAGCTTACTGACAGGGGGGAACACTGAAGCTTTCTTT	CASSLLTGGNTEAFF
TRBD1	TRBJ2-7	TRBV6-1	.	TGTGCCAGCAGTTCCCAAGGGACAGGCGGGGAGCAGTACTTC	CASSSQGTGGEQYF
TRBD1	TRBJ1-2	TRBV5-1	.	TGCGCCAGCAGCTTGAACACAGGGGTTGGCTACACCTTC	CASSLNTGVGYTF
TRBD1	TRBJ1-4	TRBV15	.	TGTGCCACCAGCAGAGCCCAGACAGGGAATACTGAAAAACTGTTTTTT	CATSRAQTGNTEKLFF
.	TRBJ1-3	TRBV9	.	TGTGCCAGCAGCGTAGGGATGACGAGCTCTGGAAACACCATATATTTT	CASSVGMTSSGNTIYF
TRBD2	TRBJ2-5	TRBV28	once	TGTGCCAGCGGAAGCACTAGCGGGGGGTTGGAGACCCAGTACTTC	CASGSTSGGLETQYF
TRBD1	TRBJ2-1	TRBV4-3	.	TGCGCCAGCAGCCCGGACAGGGCGGGGTACAATGAGCAGTTCTTC	CASSPDRAGYNEQFF
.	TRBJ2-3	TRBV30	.	TGTGCCTGGAGTGGCAGCTTCACAGATACGCAGTATTTT	CAWSGSFTDTQYF
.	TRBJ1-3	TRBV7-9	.	TGTGCCAGCAGCTCCAGGGACACTGGAAACACCATATATTTT	CASSSRDTGNTIYF
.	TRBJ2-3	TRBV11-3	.	TGTGCCAGCAGCTTAGAGGCCAGTTATGGTACGCAGTATTTT	CASSLEASYGTQYF
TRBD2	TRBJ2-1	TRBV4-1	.	TGCGCCAGCAGCCCCCTAGATAGCGGGAGGGCCGGAAGTGAGCAGTTCTTC	CASSPLDSGRAGSEQFF
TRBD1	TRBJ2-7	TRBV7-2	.	TGTGCCAGCAGCCTCGACAGGGTCCGGTACGAGCAGTACTTC	CASSLDRVRYEQYF
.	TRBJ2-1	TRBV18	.	TGTGCCAGCTCACCCGCGGGGGAGCAGTTCTTC	CASSPAGEQFF
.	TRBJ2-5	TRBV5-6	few	TGTGCCAGCAGCTTGGCAACAGTCCAAGAGACCCAGTACTTC	CASSLATVQETQYF
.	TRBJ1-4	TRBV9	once	TGTGCCAGCAGCGCTGGGACAAATTGGAGTGAAAAACTGTTTTTT	CASSAGTNWSEKLFF
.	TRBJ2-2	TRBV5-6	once	TGTGCCAGCAGCACCCCAACCGGGGAGCTGTTTTTT	CASSTPTGELFF
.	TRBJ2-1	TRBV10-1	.	TGCGCCAGCAGTGAGTCCGCGACTAGTAACAATGAGCAGTTCTTC	CASSESATSNNEQFF
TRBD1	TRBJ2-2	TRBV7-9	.	TGTGCCAGCAGCTTAGACACAGGGGTCACCGGGGAGCTGTTTTTT	CASSLDTGVTGELFF
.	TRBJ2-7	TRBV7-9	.	TGTGCCAGCAGCCCCCTGAAAGCCTACGAGCAGTACTTC	CASSPLKAYEQYF
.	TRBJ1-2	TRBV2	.	TGTGCCAGCAGTGAAACCTCCCAGGGACACTATGGCTACACCTTC	CASSETSQGHYGYTF
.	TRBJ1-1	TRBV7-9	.	TGTGCCAGCAGCCCCCGTCTGAACACTGAAGCTTTCTTT	CASSPRLNTEAFF
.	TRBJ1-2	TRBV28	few	TGTGCCAGCAGCCTGCCTTCTCGCTATGGCTACACCTTC	CASSLPSRYGYTF
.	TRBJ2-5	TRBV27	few	TGTGCCAGCAGTTGGGGGGAGACCCAGTACTTC	CASSWGETQYF
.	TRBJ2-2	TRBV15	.	TGTGCCACCAGCAAGGACATATCTATCGGGGAGCTGTTTTTT	CATSKDISIGELFF
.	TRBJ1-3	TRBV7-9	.	TGTGCCAGCAGCTCGGCCCGACCGATTAAGCTCTCTGGAAACACCATATATTTT	CASSSARPIKLSGNTIYF
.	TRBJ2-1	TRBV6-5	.	TGTGCCAGCAGTAGGGGTGGCGGACATGAGCAGTTCTTC	CASSRGGGHEQFF
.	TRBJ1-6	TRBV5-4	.	TGTGCCAGCAGCTTGGTCCTGGGGGCGTACTATAATTCACCCCTCCACTTT	CASSLVLGAYYNSPLHF
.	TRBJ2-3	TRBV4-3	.	TGCGCCAGCAGCCAAGATGAAACAGGGTGGAATTCAGATACGCAGTATTTT	CASSQDETGWNSDTQYF
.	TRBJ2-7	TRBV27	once	TGTGCCAGCAGCGACTCCAACTCCTACGAGCAGTACTTC	CASSDSNSYEQYF
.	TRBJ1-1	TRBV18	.	TGTGCCAGCTCACCCGACACTACTGAAGCTTTCTTT	CASSPDTTEAFF
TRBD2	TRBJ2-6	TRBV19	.	TGTGCCAGTAGTATAGTACCAGCGGGGGCTCTAAGGCCTGGGGCCAACGTCCTGACTTTC	CASSIVPAGALRPGANVLTF
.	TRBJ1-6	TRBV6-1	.	TGTGCCAGCGCCTCGAGCAGTAATTCACCCCTCCACTTT	CASASSSNSPLHF